The clone carrying this T cell receptor beta chain was counted once. V shed 4 bases and J 3 bases; nucleotides not matched to a gene: 9. Germline CDR1 SGHDT, CDR2 YYEEEE. The CDR3 spans 16 residues. Only in-frame clones appear in the TCRdb table, and some are missing; sequencing was by immunoSEQ multiplex PCR. The sample gives roughly 230,000 clones, about four fifths of which show up once; roughly 3.5% is in the top ten. The sample originates from a study of blood T cell repertoires in COVID-19. Sequenced: PBMCs or T cells enriched from blood (not recorded which). The TCR comes from a woman aged 55-70 years who had recovered from COVID-19. The chain employs TRBV5-6 and TRBJ1-1; 10 bases map to TRBD1. The CDR3 DNA reads TGTGCCAGCAGCCGGGGACAGGGGATCTGGGACACTGAAGCTTTCTTT. It translates to CASSRGQGIWDTEAFF.